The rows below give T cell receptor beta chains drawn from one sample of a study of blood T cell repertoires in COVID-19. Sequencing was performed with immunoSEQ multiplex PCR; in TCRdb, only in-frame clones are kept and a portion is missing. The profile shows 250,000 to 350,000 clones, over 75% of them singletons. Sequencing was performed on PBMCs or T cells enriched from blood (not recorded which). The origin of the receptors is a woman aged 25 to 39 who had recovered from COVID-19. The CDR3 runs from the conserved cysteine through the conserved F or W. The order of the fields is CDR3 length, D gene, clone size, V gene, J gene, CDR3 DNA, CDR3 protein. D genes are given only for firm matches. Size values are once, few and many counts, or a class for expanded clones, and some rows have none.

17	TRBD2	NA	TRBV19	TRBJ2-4	TGTGCCAGTAGTATGGGGTCTAGCGGAGGAGCCAAAAACATTCAGTACTTC	CASSMGSSGGAKNIQYF
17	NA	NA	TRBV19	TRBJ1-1	TGTGCCAGTAGTATCCCAGGGGTCGCCCGATCGAACACTGAAGCTTTCTTT	CASSIPGVARSNTEAFF
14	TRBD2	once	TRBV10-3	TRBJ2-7	TGTGCCATCAGTGAGTCAGCGGGGGCCTACGAGCAGTACTTC	CAISESAGAYEQYF
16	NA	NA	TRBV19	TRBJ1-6	TGTGCCAGTAGTATACTCCTAGACCGCCTCTTCGGGACCCTCCACTTT	CASSILLDRLFGTLHF
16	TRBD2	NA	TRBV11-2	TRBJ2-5	TGTGCCAGCAGCAAGGGACTAGCGGGAGGGTACGAGACCCAGTACTTC	CASSKGLAGGYETQYF
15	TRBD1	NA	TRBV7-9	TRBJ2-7	TGTGCCAGCAGCCATAGACAGGGAGCCTCCTACGAGCAGTACTTC	CASSHRQGASYEQYF
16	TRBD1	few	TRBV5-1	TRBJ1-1	TGCGCCAGCAGCTCGTTACAGGGGGCGGCGAACACTGAAGCTTTCTTT	CASSSLQGAANTEAFF
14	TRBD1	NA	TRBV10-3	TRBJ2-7	TGTGCCATCAGTGAGTCCACAGGGGCCTACGAGCAGTACTTC	CAISESTGAYEQYF
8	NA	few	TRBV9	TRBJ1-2	TGTGCCAGACGGGGCTACACCTTC	CARRGYTF
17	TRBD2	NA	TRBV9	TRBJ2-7	TGTGCCAGCAGCTCGGGAGGGGCGGGCCCTAGCTCCTACGAGCAGTACTTC	CASSSGGAGPSSYEQYF
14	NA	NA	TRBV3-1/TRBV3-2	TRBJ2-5	TGTGCCAGCAGCCAACGGGGAGTTCAAGAGACCCAGTACTTC	CASSQRGVQETQYF
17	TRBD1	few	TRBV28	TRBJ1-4	TGTGCCAGCAGTTTTGGCCCCCCGGGGGACAGGGTCGAAAAACTGTTTTTT	CASSFGPPGDRVEKLFF
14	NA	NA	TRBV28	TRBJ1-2	TGTGCCAGCAGTTCTGGGGAGGTGGTCTATGGCTACACCTTC	CASSSGEVVYGYTF
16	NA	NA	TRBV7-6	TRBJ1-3	TGTGCCAGCAGCTACGGGCTTAGCGGGTCTGGAAACACCATATATTTT	CASSYGLSGSGNTIYF
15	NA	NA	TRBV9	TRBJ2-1	TGTGCCAGCAGCTATAGAGGAGAGGGATACAATGAGCAGTTCTTC	CASSYRGEGYNEQFF
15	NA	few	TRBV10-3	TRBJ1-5	TGTGCCATCCGGTCGGGGGTGGGTCGCAATCAGCCCCAGCATTTT	CAIRSGVGRNQPQHF
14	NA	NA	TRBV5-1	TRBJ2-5	TGCGCCAGCAGCTTGGCCGGGTCAGAAGAGACCCAGTACTTC	CASSLAGSEETQYF
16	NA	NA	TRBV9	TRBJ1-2	TGTGCCAGCAGCGTATCTACCCCGGGGACAACGACTGGCTACACCTTC	CASSVSTPGTTTGYTF